Sequencing of this T cell receptor beta chain was carried out in a study of spatial heterogeneity in lung cancer. This clonotype was seen only a few times. Its cognate antigen is unknown. Unique molecular identifiers tagged every individual TCR cDNA molecule. TCRdb re-called the 5' RACE reads with MiXCR, one entry per CDR3 protein. The table lists over 25,000 distinct CDR3 sequences, approximately 7% of them singletons. Study results and limitations: Tumor mutation count correlated with how many alpha and beta TCRs expanded intratumorally.

Time point in this sample: sample taken at primary tumor resection. CDR3 size: 15 residues. Germline V gene lookup returns CDR1 KGHSH and CDR2 LQKENI. J lost 5 bases, V lost 3 bases, and 8 bases had no gene match. The source is a male donor with early-stage non-small cell lung cancer. The gene calls are TRBV18 and TRBJ2-7, with 9 bases aligning to TRBD1. The sequenced sample was lung tumor tissue, obtained at surgery. CDR3 in amino acids: CASSPGTGSSHEQYF. For the CDR3, the DNA is TGTGCCAGCTCACCTGGGACAGGGAGTTCCCACGAGCAGTACTTC.